This TCR beta chain came from a study of beta chain features in type 1 diabetes. General study findings and limits: Type 1 diabetes patients had TCRB CDR3s that were shorter (moderately but significantly so) in all four CD4+ subsets. Within the patient group, naive, central memory and Treg TCRB repertoires appeared more similar to each other than within healthy donors.

cDNA synthesis used the whole RNA isolate, giving expressed TCRB sequences. Clones were read by immunoSEQ multiplex PCR, and TCRdb kept only the in-frame ones, dropping some. Among about 650,000 clones, around 11% were seen once, and the ten largest hold about 0.11%. CDR1 is SGDLS, CDR2 YYNGEE, per germline. This CDR3 spans 15 amino acids. The ends lost 1 base at V and 4 bases at J; junction bases unmatched: 5. This clone was observed a few times. Its specificity is unknown. Material: naive CD4+ T cells from blood. The sequence came from a man aged 25-45 years with type 1 diabetes. This chain uses TRBV9 with TRBJ2-1; TRBD2 agrees at 7 bases. CDR3 sequence (DNA): TGTGCCAGCAGCGTACTAGCGGCGGGATACAATGAGCAGTTCTTC. Its protein is CASSVLAAGYNEQFF.